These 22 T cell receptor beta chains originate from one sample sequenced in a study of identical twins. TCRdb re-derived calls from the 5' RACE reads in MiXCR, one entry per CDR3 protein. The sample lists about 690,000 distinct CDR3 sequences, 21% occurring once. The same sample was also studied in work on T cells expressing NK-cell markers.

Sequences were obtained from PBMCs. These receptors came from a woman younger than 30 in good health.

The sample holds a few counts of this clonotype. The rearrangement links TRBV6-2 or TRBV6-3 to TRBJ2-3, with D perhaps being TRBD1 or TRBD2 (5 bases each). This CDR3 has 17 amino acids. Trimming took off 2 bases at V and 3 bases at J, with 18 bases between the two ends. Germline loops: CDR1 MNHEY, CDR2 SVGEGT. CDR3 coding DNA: TGTGCCAGCAGTTACCGGACCCACCCTTGGGGGACAGATACGCAGTATTTT. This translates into CASSYRTHPWGTDTQYF.

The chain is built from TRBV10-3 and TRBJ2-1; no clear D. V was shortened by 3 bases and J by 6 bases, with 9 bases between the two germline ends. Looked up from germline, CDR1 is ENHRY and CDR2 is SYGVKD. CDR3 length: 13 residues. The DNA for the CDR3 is TGTGCCATCAGTGATCACAGCCCCAATGAGCAGTTCTTC. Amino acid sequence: CAISDHSPNEQFF.

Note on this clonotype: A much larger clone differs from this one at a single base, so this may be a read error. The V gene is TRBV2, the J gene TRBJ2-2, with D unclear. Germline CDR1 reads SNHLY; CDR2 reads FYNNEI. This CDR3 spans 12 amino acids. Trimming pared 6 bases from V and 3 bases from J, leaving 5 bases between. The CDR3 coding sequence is TGTGCCAGCAGCGACCACACCGGGGAGCTGTTTTTT. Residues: CASSDHTGELFF.

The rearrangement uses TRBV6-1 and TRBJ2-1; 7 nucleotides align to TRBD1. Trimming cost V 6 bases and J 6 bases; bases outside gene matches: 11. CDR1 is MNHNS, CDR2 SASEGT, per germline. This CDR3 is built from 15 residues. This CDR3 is CASRQTGSIANEQFF. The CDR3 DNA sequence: TGTGCCAGCAGACAGACAGGGAGCATCGCCAATGAGCAGTTCTTC.

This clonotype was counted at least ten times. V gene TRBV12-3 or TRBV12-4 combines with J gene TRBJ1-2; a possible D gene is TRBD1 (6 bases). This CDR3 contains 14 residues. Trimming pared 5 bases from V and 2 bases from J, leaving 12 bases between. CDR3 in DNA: TGTGCCAGCAGTCCCCGAACAGGGAACTATGGCTACACCTTC. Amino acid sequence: CASSPRTGNYGYTF.

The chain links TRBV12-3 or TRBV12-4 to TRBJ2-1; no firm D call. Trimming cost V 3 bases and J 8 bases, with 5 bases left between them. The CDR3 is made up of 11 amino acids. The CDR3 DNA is TGTGCCAGCAGTTTTACTGATGAGCAGTTCTTC. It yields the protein CASSFTDEQFF.

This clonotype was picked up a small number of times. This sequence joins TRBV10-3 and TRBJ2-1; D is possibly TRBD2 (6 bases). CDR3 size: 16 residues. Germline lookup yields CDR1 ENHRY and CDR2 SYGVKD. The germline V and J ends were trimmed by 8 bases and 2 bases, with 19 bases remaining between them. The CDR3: CAIGRDGGSTYNEQFF. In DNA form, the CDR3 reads TGTGCCATCGGCAGGGACGGGGGAAGCACCTACAATGAGCAGTTCTTC.

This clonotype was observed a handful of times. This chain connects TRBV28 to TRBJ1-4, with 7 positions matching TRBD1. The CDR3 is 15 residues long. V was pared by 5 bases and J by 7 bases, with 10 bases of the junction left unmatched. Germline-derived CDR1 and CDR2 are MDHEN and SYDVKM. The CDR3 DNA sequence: TGTGCCAGCAGTCAACGACAGGGCCGAGGTGAAAAACTGTTTTTT. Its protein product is CASSQRQGRGEKLFF. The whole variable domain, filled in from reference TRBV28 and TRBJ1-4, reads DVKVTQSSRYLVKRTGEKVFLECVQDMDHENMFWYRQDPGLGLRLIYFSYDVKMKEKGDIPEGYSVSREKKERFSLILESASTNQTSMYLCASSQRQGRGEKLFFGSGTQLSVL.

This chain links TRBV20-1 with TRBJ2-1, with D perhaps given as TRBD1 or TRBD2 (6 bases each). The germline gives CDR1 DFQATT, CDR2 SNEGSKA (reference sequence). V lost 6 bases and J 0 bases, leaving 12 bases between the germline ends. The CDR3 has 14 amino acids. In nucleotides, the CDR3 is TGCAGTGCCAAGGGGGAGGTCTCCTACAATGAGCAGTTCTTC. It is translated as CSAKGEVSYNEQFF.

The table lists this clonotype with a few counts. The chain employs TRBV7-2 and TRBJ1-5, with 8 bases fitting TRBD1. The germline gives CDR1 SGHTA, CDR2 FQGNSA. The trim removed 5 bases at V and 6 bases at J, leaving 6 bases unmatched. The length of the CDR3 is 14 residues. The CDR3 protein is CASSATGGGQPQHF. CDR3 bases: TGTGCCAGCAGCGCTACAGGGGGAGGTCAGCCCCAGCATTTT.

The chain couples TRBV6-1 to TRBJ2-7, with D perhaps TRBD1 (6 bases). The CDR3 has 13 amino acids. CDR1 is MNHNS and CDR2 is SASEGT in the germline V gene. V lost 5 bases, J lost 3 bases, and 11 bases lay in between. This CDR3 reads CASSRDKDYEQYF. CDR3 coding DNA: TGTGCCAGCAGTCGGGACAAAGACTACGAGCAGTACTTC.

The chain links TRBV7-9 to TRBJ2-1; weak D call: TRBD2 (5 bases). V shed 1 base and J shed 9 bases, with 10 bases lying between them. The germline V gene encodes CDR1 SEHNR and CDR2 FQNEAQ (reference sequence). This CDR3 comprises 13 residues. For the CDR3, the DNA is TGTGCCAGCAGCTTAGTGGCGGGTGCTGAGCAGTTCTTC. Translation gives CASSLVAGAEQFF. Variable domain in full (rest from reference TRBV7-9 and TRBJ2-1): DTGVSQNPRHKITKRGQNVTFRCDPISEHNRLYWYRQTLGQGPEFLTYFQNEAQLEKSRLLSDRFSAERPKGSFSTLEIQRTEQGDSAMYLCASSLVAGAEQFFGPGTRLTVL.

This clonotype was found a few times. The CDR3 DNA reads as TGTGCCAGCCCCATAGACGGACCGGAGGTTGGCAATCAGCCCCAGCATTTT. This encodes CASPIDGPEVGNQPQHF. The chain couples TRBV7-6 to TRBJ1-5; D gene uncertain. The CDR3 contains 17 residues. Germline CDR1 and CDR2: SGHVS and FNYEAQ. Between the trimmed V and J ends, which lost 8 bases and 2 bases, there was a span of 22 bases.

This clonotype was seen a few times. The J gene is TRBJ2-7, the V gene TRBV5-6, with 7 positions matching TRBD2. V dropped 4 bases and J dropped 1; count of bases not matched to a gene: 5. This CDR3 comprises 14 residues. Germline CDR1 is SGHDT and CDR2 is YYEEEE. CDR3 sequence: CASSVSGQSYEQYF. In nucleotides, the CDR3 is TGTGCCAGCAGCGTTAGCGGGCAATCCTACGAGCAGTACTTC.

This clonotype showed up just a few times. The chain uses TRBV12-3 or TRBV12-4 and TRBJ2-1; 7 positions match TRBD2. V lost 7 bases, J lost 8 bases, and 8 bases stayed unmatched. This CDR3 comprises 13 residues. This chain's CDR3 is CASKAGVDDEQFF. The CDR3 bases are TGTGCCAGCAAGGCGGGGGTGGACGATGAGCAGTTCTTC.

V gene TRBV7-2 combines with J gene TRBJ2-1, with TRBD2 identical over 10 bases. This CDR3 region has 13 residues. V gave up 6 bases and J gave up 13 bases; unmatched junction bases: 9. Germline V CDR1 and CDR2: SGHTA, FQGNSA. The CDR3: CASSFSSGGAQFF. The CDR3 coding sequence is TGTGCCAGCAGTTTTAGCAGCGGGGGGGCCCAGTTCTTC.

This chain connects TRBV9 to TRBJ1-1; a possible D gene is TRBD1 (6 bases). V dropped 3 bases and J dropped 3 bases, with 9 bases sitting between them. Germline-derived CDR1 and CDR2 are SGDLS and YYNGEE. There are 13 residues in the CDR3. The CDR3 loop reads CASSEDRDTEAFF. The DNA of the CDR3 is TGTGCCAGCAGCGAGGACAGAGACACTGAAGCTTTCTTT.

The CDR3 protein is CASGPLYEQYF. The CDR3 DNA follows: TGTGCCAGCGGACCTCTATACGAGCAGTACTTC. The rearrangement uses TRBV6-5 and TRBJ2-7; D gene unclear. Germline values: CDR1 MNHEY, CDR2 SVGAGI. This CDR3 is 11 amino acids long. V shed 8 bases and J shed 4 bases, with 9 bases lying between them.

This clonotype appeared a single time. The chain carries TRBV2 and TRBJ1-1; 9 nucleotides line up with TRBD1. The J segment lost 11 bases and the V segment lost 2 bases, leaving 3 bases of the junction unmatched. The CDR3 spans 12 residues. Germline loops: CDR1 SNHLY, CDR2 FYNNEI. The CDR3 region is CASSERDRAAFF. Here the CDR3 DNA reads TGTGCCAGCAGTGAACGGGACAGGGCCGCTTTCTTT.

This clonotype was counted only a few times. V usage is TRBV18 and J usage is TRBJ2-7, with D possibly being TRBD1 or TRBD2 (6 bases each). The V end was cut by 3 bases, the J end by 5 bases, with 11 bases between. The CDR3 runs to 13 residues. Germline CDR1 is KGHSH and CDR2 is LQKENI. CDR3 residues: CASSPGGWDEQYF. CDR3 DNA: TGTGCCAGCTCACCCGGGGGCTGGGACGAGCAGTACTTC. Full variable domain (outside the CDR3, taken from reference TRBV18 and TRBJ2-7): NAGVMQNPRHLVRRRGQEARLRCSPMKGHSHVYWYRQLPEEGLKFMVYLQKENIIDESGMPKERFSAEFPKEGPSILRIQQVVRGDSAAYFCASSPGGWDEQYFGPGTRLTVT.

The CDR3 DNA follows: TGTGCCAGCATCTCTGCCATCGGGACAGGGATGGATGAGCAGTTCTTC. This sequence encodes CASISAIGTGMDEQFF. This sequence joins TRBV27 and TRBJ2-1; 9 nucleotides align to TRBD1. Germline V lookup: CDR1 MNHEY, CDR2 SMNVEV (reference sequence). After removal of 7 bases from V and 8 bases from J, the junction contained 15 bases not matched to a gene. This CDR3 is built from 16 residues.

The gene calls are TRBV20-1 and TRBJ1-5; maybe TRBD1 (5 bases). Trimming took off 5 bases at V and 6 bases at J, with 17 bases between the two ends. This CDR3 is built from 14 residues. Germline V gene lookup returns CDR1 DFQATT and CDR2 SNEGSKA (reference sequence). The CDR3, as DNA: TGCAGTGCTCGGAGACAGCTGGTCGGTCAGCCCCAGCATTTT. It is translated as CSARRQLVGQPQHF.